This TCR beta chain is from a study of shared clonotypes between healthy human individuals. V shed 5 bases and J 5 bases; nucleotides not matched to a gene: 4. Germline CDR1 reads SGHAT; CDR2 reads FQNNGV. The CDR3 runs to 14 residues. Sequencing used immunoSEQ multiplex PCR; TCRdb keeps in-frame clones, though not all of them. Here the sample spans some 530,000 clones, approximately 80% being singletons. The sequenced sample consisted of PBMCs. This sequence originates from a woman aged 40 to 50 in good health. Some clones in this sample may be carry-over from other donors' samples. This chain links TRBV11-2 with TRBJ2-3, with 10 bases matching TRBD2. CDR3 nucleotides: TGTGCCAGCAGCCCTAGCGGGAGAGTAGATACGCAGTATTTT. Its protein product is CASSPSGRVDTQYF.